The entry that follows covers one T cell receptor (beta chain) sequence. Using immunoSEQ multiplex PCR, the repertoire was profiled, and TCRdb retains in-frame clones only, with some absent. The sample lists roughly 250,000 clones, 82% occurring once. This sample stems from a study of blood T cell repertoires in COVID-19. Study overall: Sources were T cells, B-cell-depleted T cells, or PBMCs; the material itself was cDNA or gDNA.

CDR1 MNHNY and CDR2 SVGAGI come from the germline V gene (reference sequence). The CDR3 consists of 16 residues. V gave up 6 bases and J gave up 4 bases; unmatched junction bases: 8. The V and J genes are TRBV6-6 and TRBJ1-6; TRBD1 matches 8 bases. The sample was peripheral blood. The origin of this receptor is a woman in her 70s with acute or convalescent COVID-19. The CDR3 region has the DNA TGTGCCAGCAGGCCGGGGACAGGAATGTATAATTCACCCCTCCACTTT. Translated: CASRPGTGMYNSPLHF.